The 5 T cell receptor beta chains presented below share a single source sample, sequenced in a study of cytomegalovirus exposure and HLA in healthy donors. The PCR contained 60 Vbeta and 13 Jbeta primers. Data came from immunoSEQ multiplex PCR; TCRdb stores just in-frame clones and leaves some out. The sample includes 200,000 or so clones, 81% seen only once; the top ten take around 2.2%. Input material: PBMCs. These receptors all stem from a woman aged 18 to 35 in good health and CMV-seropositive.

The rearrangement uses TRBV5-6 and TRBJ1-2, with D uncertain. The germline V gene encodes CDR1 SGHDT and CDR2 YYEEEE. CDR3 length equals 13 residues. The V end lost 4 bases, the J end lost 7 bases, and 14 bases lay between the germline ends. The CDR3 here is CASSEGRLGGYTF. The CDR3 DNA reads TGTGCCAGCAGCGAGGGCAGGCTTGGTGGCTACACCTTC. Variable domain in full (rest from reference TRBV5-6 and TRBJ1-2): DAGVTQSPTHLIKTRGQQVTLRCSPKSGHDTVSWYQQALGQGPQFIFQYYEEEERQRGNFPDRFSGHQFPNYSSELNVNALLLGDSALYLCASSEGRLGGYTFGSGTRLTVV.

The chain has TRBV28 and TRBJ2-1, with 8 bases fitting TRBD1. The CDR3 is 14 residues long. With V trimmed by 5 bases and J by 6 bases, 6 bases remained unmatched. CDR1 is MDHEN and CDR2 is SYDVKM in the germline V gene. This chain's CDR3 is CASSIGQGLNEQFF. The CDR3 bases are TGTGCCAGCAGTATAGGACAGGGCCTCAATGAGCAGTTCTTC.

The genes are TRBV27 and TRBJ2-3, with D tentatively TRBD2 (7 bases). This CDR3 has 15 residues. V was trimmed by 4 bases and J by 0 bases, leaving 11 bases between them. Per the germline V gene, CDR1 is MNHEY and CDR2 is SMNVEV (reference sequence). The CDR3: CASSWAGASTDTQYF. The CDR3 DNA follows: TGTGCCAGCAGTTGGGCGGGGGCTAGCACAGATACGCAGTATTTT.

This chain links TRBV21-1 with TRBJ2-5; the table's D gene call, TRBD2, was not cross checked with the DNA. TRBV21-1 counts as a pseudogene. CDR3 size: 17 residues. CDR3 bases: TGTGCCAGCAGCGGAAGACTAGCGGGGGCCCGGGTGGGGACCCAGTACTTC. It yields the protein CASSGRLAGARVGTQYF.

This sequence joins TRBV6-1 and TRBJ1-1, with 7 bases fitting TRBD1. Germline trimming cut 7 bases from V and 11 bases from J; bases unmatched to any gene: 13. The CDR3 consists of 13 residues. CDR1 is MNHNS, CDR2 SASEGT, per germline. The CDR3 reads CASTTRTGGSAFF. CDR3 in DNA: TGTGCCAGCACAACCAGGACAGGCGGGTCGGCTTTCTTT.